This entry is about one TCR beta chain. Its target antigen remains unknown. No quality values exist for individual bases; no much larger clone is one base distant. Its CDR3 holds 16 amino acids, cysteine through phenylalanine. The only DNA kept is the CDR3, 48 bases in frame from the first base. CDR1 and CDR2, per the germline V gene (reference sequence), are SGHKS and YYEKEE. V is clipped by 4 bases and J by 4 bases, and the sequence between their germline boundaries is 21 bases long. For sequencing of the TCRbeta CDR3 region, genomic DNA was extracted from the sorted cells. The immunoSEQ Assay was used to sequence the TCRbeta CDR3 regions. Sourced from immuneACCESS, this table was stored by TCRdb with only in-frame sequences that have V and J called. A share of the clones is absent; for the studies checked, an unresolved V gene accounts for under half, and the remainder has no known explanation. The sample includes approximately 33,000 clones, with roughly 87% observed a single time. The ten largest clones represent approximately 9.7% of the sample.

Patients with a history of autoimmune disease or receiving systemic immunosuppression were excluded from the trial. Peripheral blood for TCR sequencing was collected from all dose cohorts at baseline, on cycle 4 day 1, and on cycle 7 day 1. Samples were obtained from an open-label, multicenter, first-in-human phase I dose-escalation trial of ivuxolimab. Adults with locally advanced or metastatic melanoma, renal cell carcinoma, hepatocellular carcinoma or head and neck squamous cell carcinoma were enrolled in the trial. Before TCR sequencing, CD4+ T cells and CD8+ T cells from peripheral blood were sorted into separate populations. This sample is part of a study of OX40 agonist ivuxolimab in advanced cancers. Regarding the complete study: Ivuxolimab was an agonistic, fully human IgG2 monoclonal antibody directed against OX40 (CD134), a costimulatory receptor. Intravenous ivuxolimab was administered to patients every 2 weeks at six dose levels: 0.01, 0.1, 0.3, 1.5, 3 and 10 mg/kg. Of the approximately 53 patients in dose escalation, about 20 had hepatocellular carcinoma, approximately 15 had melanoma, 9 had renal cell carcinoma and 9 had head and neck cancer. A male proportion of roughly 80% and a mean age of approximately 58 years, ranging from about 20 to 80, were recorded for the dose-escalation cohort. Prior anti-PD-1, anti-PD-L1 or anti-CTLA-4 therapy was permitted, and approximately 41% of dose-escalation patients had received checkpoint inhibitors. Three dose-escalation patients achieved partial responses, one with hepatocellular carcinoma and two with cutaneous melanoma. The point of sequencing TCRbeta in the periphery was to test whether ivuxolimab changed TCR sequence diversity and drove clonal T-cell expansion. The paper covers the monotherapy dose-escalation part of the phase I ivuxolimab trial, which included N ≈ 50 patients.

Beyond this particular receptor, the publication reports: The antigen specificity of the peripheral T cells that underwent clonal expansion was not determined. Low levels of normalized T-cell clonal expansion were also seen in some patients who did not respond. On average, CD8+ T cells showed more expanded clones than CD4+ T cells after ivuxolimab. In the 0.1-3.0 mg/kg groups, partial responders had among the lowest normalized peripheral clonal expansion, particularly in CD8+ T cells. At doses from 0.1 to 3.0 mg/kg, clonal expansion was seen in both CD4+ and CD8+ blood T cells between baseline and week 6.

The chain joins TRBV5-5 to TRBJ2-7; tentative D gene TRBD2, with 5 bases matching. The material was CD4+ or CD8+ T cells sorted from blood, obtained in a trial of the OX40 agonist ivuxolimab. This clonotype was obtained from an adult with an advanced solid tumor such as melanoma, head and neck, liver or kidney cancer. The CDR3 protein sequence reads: CASSPGIGSGTYEQYF. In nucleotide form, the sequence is TGTGCCAGCAGCCCTGGAATAGGAAGCGGTACATACGAGCAGTACTTC. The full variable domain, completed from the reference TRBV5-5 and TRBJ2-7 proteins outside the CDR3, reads DAGVTQSPTHLIKTRGQQVTLRCSPISGHKSVSWYQQVLGQGPQFIFQYYEKEERGRGNFPDRFSARQFPNYSSELNVNALLLGDSALYLCASSPGIGSGTYEQYFGPGTRLTVT.